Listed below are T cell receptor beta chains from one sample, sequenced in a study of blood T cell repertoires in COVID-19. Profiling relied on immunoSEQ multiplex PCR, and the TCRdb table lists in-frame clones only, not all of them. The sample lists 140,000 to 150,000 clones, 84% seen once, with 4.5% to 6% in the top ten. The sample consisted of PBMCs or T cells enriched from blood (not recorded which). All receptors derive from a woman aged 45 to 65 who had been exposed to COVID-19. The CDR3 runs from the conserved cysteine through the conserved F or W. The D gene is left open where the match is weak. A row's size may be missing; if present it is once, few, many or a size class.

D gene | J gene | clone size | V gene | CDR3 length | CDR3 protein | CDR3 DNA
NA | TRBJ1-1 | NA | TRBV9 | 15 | CASSGGGRLNTEAFF | TGTGCCAGCAGCGGCGGGGGACGGTTGAACACTGAAGCTTTCTTT
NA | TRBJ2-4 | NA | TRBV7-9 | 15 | CASSLGDRAKNIQYF | TGTGCCAGCAGCTTAGGTGACAGGGCCAAAAACATTCAGTACTTC
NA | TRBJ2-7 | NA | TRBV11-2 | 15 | CASSLDRALTYEQYF | TGTGCCAGCAGCTTAGATCGAGCGCTCACCTACGAGCAGTACTTC
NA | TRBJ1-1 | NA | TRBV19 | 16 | CASNPLSTIPNTEAFF | TGTGCCAGTAACCCCCTCTCGACAATCCCTAACACTGAAGCTTTCTTT
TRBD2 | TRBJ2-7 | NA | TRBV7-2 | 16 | CASSLSGGASTYEQYF | TGTGCCAGCAGCTTGAGCGGGGGGGCCTCTACCTACGAGCAGTACTTC
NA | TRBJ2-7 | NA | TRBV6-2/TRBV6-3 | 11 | CASSQTREQYF | TGTGCCAGCAGTCAGACACGGGAGCAGTACTTC
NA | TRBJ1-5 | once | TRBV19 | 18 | CASSIGTAAKFSYQPQHF | TGTGCCAGTAGTATAGGGACAGCCGCCAAATTTTCCTATCAGCCCCAGCATTTT
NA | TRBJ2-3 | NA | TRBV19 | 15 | CASSMGQGSFDTQYF | TGTGCCAGTAGTATGGGCCAGGGGAGTTTTGATACGCAGTATTTT
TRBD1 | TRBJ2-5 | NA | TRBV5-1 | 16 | CASSLVGQGARETQYF | TGCGCCAGCAGCCTAGTCGGACAGGGGGCGCGGGAGACCCAGTACTTC
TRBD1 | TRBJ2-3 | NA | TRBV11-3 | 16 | CASSLGQGSGTDTQYF | TGTGCCAGCAGCCTCGGACAGGGCTCTGGCACAGATACGCAGTATTTT
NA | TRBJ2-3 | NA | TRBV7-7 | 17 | CASSLAATGIHTDTQYF | TGTGCCAGCAGCTTAGCAGCCACAGGGATACACACAGATACGCAGTATTTT
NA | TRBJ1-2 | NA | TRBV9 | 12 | CASSDRLYGYTF | TGTGCCAGCAGCGACCGACTCTATGGCTACACCTTC
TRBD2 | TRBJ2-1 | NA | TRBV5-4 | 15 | CASSLGLAGGNEQFF | TGTGCCAGCAGCCTAGGACTAGCGGGGGGGAATGAGCAGTTCTTC
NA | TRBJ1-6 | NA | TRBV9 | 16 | CASSSPGSSYNSPLHF | TGTGCCAGCAGTTCCCCCGGGAGCTCCTATAATTCACCCCTCCACTTT
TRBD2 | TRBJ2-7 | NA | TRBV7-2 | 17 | CASSLPGGASGPYEQYF | TGTGCCAGCAGCTTACCCGGGGGGGCCTCGGGCCCCTACGAGCAGTACTTC
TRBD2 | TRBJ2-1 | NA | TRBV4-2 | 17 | CASSLRLAGGGSNEQFF | TGTGCCAGCAGCCTCCGACTAGCGGGGGGTGGGAGCAATGAGCAGTTCTTC
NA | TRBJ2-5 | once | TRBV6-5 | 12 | CASMRVDSTQYF | TGTGCCAGCATGAGGGTGGATTCGACCCAGTACTTC
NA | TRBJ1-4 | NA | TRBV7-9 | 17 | CASRSYDQGPSLEKLFF | TGTGCCAGCAGGAGTTATGACCAGGGCCCATCCCTTGAAAAACTGTTTTTT
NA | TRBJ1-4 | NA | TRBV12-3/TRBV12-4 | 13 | CATPGESNEKLFF | TGTGCCACCCCGGGGGAGTCCAATGAAAAACTGTTTTTT
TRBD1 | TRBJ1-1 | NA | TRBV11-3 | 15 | CASSDGTGTNTEAFF | TGTGCCAGCAGCGACGGGACAGGGACGAACACTGAAGCTTTCTTT
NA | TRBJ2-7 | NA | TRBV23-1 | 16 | CASSQIPLRCGYEQYF | TGCGCCAGCAGTCAAATTCCCCTGAGGTGCGGCTACGAGCAGTACTTC
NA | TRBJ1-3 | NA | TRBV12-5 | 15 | CASGLVRGLGNTIYF | TGTGCTAGTGGTTTGGTACGGGGACTTGGAAACACCATATATTTT
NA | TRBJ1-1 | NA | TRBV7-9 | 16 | CASSSRRAAGDTEAFF | TGTGCCAGCAGCTCCAGACGGGCAGCGGGAGACACTGAAGCTTTCTTT